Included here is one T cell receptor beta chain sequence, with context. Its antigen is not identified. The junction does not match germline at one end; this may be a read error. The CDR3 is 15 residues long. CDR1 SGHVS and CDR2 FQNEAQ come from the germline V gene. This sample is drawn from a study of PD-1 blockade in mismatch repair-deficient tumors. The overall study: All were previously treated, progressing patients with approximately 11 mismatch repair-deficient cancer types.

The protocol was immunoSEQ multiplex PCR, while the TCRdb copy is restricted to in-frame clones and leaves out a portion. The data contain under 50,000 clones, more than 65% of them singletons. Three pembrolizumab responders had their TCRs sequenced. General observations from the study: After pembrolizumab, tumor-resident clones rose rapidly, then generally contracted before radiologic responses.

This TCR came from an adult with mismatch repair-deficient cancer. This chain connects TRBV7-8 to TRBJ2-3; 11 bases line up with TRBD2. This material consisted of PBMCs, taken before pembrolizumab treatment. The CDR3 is CASTLLAGGTDTQYF. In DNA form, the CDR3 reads TGTGCCAGCACCTTACTAGCGGGAGGCACAGATACGCAGTATTTT.